This T cell receptor beta chain appears in the sequencing data of a study of regulatory T cells after allogeneic stem cell transplantation (dated by TCRdb to the late 2010s). About the investigation overall: Patients were grouped by whether acute graft-versus-host disease developed within 100 days after stem cell transplantation. Fluorescence-activated cell sorting was used to isolate CD4+CD25+CD127- regulatory T cells from patient PBMCs. Conventional CD4+ T cells defined as CD4+CD25+/-CD127+ were also sorted and TCR-sequenced for comparison in the study. The study compared the TCR repertoire of regulatory T cells after allogeneic stem cell transplantation in patients who had acute graft-versus-host disease versus patients who did not. Study-level results and caveats: Diversity of the conventional CD4+ T-cell repertoire was not significantly different between patients with graft-versus-host disease and patients without graft-versus-host disease. A less diverse, more focused regulatory T-cell TCR repertoire was observed in patients without graft-versus-host disease than in patients with the disease. Because the patient sample size was small, the findings needed to be validated in a larger cohort. None of the regulatory T-cell clones was shared across all patients, and no significant correlation was found between sorted cell numbers and the inverse Simpson index. In non-GvHD patients, the top 10 regulatory T-cell clones took up a significantly larger share of the repertoire, which suggests that presumably allo-specific protective clones had expanded.

Sequenced using an Illumina MiSeq. The SMARTer RACE cDNA Amplification kit was used to reverse transcribe the RNA, and the TCR beta CDR3 region was then amplified. The RNeasy Mini Kit was used to extract RNA from the sorted cells. Illumina paired-end sequencing was used to sequence the TCR beta amplicons. The authors processed their data as follows. MiXCR, VDJtools and the tcR R package were used for TCR repertoire analysis. The inverse Simpson index was used to measure diversity, and clones were grouped as rare, small, medium or expanded based on each clone's proportion of the repertoire. Using fastp at Q25 and MiXCR, TCRdb reprocessed the public reads and kept productive beta chains. Entries are consolidated by CDR3 protein sequence, retaining the most common genes and DNA. TCRdb, rather than the study authors, made the V and J calls. Present in this sample are about 4,800 distinct CDR3 sequences, 96% of which were seen just once. Of the sample, approximately 39% is held by the ten largest clones.

The V end gives up 5 bases and the J end 6 bases, leaving 15 bases in the junction not matched to a gene. CDR1 and CDR2, looked up from the germline V gene (reference sequence), are DFQATT and SNEGSKA. From the cysteine up to the phenylalanine, the CDR3 has a length of 16 residues. Just CDR3 DNA is preserved here, 48 bases in frame from base 1. This clonotype was observed a single time. There is no known antigen for this receptor. Qualities for individual bases were not recorded, and no much larger clone is one base off. One read represents weak support. The intended sense of this specimen's time point label: 30 days after allogeneic hematopoietic stem cell transplantation. At 30 days after allogeneic hematopoietic stem cell transplantation, peripheral blood mononuclear cells were collected from the patients.

The V gene is TRBV20-1 and the J gene is TRBJ2-7, with 11 bases in between that match TRBD1. Sequencing was performed on sorted CD4+ T cells from blood (whether regulatory or conventional is not recorded), taken 30 days after allogeneic stem cell transplant. The receptor was derived from a human patient who had an allogeneic stem cell transplant, so the T cells may come from the graft donor. Here the CDR3 is given as CSALSRRSGTGGEQYF. The DNA sequence follows: TGCAGTGCTTTGAGCCGCCGCTCCGGGACAGGGGGCGAGCAGTACTTC.